These 9 T cell receptor beta chains share one sample of origin, sequenced in a study of T cell responses to AZD1222 COVID-19 vaccine. This table comes from immunoSEQ multiplex PCR, and its TCRdb copy is limited to in-frame clones, with some not included. The sample consists of tens of thousands of clones, 85% to 90% of them appearing once. This material consisted of peripheral blood, taken on day 0 of AZD1222 vaccination. Receptors were obtained from an adult in good health.

This rearrangement joins TRBV2 to TRBJ2-7; the D call may be TRBD1 or TRBD2 (5 bases each). Trimming stripped 6 bases from V and 6 bases from J, with 9 bases between. The CDR3 runs to 11 residues. Germline CDR1 and CDR2: SNHLY and FYNNEI. DNA of the CDR3: TGTGCCAGCAGGGGGGAAACCGAGCAGTACTTC. The encoded protein is CASRGETEQYF.

The V gene is TRBV5-4, the J gene TRBJ2-5; tentatively, D is TRBD1 (6 bases). The CDR3 has 14 amino acids. Trimming took off 3 bases at V and 2 bases at J, with 11 bases between the two ends. The germline CDR1 and CDR2 sequences are SGHNT and YYREEE (reference sequence). The CDR3 is CASSWDIQQETQYF. For the CDR3, the DNA is TGTGCCAGCAGCTGGGACATACAGCAAGAGACCCAGTACTTC.

The chain links TRBV23-1 to TRBJ2-2, with a possible D match to TRBD1 (6 bases). TRBV23-1 is an open reading frame, and its role is uncertain. Trimming shortened V by 0 bases and J by 2 bases, and 16 bases separated the two germline ends. The CDR3 is 18 residues long. CDR3 coding DNA: TGCGCCAGCAGTCAATCAAGGACAGCCCGGTGTAACACCGGGGAGCTGTTTTTT. It specifies CASSQSRTARCNTGELFF.

The rearrangement links TRBV6-2 or TRBV6-3 to TRBJ2-3; TRBD1 agrees at 9 bases. This CDR3 spans 16 amino acids. J gave up 5 bases and V 0 bases, and 6 bases lay outside the gene matches. Germline V gene data show CDR1 as MNHEY and CDR2 as SVGEGT. CDR3 coding DNA: TGTGCCAGCAGTTACTCGGGACAGGGTTTTCGAGATACGCAGTATTTT. It is translated as CASSYSGQGFRDTQYF.

J is TRBJ2-3 and V is TRBV24-1; D not resolved. CDR1 and CDR2 (germline): KGHDR, SFDVKD. CDR3 size: 15 residues. V shed 3 bases and J shed 0 bases, with 9 bases lying between them. The CDR3 here is CATSDSSTSTDTQYF. In nucleotides, the CDR3 is TGTGCCACCAGTGATAGTAGCACCAGCACAGATACGCAGTATTTT.

The CDR3 DNA sequence: TGTGCCAGCACACCGAGACAGGGATATCAGCCCCAGCATTTT. Translating gives CASTPRQGYQPQHF. The chain is built from TRBV6-5 and TRBJ1-5; 7 bases agree with TRBD1. Germline values: CDR1 MNHEY, CDR2 SVGAGI. V was pared by 7 bases and J by 5 bases, with 8 bases of the junction left unmatched. This CDR3 comprises 14 residues.

The chain couples TRBV5-1 to TRBJ2-7, with 7 positions matching TRBD2. Germline CDR1 and CDR2: SGHRS and YFSETQ. The J segment lost 1 base and the V segment lost 1 base, leaving 11 bases of the junction unmatched. The CDR3 contains 17 residues. The CDR3 nucleotides read TGCGCCAGCAGCTTGACCCCAGAGGGAGGGAGGTCCTACGAGCAGTACTTC. Translation: CASSLTPEGGRSYEQYF.

This clone was found once. The chain links TRBV28 to TRBJ2-6; the match to TRBD1 covers 9 bases. Trimming removed 3 bases from V and 0 bases from J; junction bases left unmatched: 6. Germline assignment: CDR1 MDHEN and CDR2 SYDVKM. The CDR3 spans 18 residues. The CDR3 DNA reads as TGTGCCAGCAGTTTCAGGACAGGGGCAAACTCTGGGGCCAACGTCCTGACTTTC. It translates to CASSFRTGANSGANVLTF. Together with reference TRBV28 and TRBJ2-6, the CDR3 gives the full variable domain: DVKVTQSSRYLVKRTGEKVFLECVQDMDHENMFWYRQDPGLGLRLIYFSYDVKMKEKGDIPEGYSVSREKKERFSLILESASTNQTSMYLCASSFRTGANSGANVLTFGAGSRLTVL.

The gene calls are TRBV25-1 and TRBJ2-7; maybe TRBD2 (6 bases). V was pared by 4 bases and J by 7 bases, with 11 bases between. The CDR3 consists of 12 residues. Germline V gene lookup returns CDR1 MGHDK and CDR2 SYGVNS. The CDR3 DNA sequence: TGTGCCAGCAGTGGGGGGACTCGGGAGCAGTACTTC. Translating gives CASSGGTREQYF.